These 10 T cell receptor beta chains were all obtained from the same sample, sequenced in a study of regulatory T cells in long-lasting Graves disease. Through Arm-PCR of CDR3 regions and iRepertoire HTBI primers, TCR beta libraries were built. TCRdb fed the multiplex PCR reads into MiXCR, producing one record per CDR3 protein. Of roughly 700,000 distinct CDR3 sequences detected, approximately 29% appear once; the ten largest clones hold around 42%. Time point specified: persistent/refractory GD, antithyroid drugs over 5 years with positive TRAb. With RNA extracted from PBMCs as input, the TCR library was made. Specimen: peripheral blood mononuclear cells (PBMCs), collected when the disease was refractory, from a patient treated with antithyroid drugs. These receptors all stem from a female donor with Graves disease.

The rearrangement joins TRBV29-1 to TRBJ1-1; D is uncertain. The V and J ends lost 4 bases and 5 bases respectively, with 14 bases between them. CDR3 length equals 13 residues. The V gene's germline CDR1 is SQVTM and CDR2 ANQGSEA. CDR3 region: CSVAHGEVTEAFF. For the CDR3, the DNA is TGCAGCGTTGCACATGGGGAGGTTACTGAAGCTTTCTTT.

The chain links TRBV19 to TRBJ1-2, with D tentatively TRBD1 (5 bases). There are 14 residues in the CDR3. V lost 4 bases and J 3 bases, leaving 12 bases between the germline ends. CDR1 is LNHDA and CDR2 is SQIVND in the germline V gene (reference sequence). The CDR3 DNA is TGTGCCAGTAGTAACAGGTCCCTTGACTATGGCTACACCTTC. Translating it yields CASSNRSLDYGYTF.

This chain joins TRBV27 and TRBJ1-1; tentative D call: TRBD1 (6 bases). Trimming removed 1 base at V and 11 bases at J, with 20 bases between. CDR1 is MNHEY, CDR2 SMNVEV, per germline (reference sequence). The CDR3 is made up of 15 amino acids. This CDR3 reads CASSLYLSGQTGAFF. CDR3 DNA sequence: TGTGCCAGCAGTTTATATCTCTCTGGACAGACGGGGGCTTTCTTT.

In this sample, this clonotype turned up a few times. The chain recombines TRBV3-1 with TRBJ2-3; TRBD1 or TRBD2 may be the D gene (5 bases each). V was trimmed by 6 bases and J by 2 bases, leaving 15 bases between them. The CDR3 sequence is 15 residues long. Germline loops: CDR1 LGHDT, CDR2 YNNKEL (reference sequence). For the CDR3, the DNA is TGTGCCAGCAGTCCAAGAGGGGACCCCACAGATACGCAGTATTTT. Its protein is CASSPRGDPTDTQYF.

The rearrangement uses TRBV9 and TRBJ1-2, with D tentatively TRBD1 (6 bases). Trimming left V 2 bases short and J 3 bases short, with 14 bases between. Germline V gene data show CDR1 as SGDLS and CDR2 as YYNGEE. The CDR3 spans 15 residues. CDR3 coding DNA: TGTGCCAGCAGCGTCACCCCCACAGGGTACTATGGCTACACCTTC. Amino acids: CASSVTPTGYYGYTF. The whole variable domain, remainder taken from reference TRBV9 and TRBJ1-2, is DSGVTQTPKHLITATGQRVTLRCSPRSGDLSVYWYQQSLDQGLQFLIQYYNGEERAKGNILERFSAQQFPDLHSELNLSSLELGDSALYFCASSVTPTGYYGYTFGSGTRLTVV.

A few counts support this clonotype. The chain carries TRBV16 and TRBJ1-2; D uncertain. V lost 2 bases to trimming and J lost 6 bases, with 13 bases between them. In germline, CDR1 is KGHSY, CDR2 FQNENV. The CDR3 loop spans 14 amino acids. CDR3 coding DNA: TGTGCCAGCAGCCAAAGTTACGGAGGGAATGGCTACACCTTC. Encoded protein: CASSQSYGGNGYTF.

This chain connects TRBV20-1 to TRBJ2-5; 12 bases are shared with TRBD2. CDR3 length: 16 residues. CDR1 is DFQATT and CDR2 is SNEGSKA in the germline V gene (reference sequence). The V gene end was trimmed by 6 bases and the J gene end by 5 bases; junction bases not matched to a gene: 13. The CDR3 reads CSAVPTSGRIGETQYF. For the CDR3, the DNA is TGCAGTGCAGTCCCTACTAGCGGGAGGATTGGGGAGACCCAGTACTTC.

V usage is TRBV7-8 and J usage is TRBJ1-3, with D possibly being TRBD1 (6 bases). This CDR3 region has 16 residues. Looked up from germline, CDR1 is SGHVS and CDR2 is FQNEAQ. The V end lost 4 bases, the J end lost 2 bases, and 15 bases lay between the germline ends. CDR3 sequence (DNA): TGTGCCAGCAGCTCCAAACAGGGTTTCACTGGAAACACCATATATTTT. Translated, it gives CASSSKQGFTGNTIYF.

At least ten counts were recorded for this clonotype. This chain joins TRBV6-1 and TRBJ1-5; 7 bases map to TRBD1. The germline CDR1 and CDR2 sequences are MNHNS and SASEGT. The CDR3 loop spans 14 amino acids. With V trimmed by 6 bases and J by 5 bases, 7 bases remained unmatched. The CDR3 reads CASRETGFDQPQHF. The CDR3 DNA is TGTGCCAGCAGGGAGACAGGGTTCGATCAGCCCCAGCATTTT.

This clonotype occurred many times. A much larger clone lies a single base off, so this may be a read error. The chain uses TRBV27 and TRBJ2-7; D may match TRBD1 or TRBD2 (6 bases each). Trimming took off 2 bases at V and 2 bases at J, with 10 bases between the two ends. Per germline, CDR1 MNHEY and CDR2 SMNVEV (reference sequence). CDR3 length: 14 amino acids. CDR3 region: CASSLKGGAYEQYF. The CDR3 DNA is TGTGCCAGCAGTTTAAAGGGGGGCGCCTACGAGCAGTACTTC.